This T cell receptor (beta chain) was sequenced for a study of shared clonotypes between healthy human individuals. Sequenced by immunoSEQ multiplex PCR; TCRdb stores in-frame clones only, minus some. The sample yields some 530,000 clones, over 70% seen once. Without sorting, samples used some 100 million PBMCs for genomic DNA. Sequenced input: PBMCs. The receptor was derived from a woman between 40 and 55 years old in good health. Some clones in this sample may be carry-over from other donors' samples.

CDR3 bases: TGTGCCAGCAGTGAAGCCCACCACACCGGGGAGCTGTTTTTT. Residues: CASSEAHHTGELFF. The chain joins TRBV6-1 to TRBJ2-2; no clear D. V was trimmed by 0 bases and J by 3 bases, leaving 5 bases between them. The CDR3 has 14 residues. CDR1 is MNHNS, CDR2 SASEGT, per germline.